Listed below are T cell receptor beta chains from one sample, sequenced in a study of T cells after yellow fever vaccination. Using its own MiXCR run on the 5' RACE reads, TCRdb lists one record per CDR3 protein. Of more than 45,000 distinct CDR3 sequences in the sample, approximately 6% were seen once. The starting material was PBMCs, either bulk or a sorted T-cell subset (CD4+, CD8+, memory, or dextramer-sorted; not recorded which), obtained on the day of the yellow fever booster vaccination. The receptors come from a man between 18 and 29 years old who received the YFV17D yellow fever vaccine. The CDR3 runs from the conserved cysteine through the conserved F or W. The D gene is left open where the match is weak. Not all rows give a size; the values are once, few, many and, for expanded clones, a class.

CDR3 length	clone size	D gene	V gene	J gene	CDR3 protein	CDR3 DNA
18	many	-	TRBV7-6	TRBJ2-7	CASSLSPPGPEWGHEQYF	TGTGCCAGCAGCTTATCACCTCCGGGGCCAGAGTGGGGCCACGAGCAGTACTTC
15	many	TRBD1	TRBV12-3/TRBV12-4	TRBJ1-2	CASSLYRGEGYGYTF	TGTGCCAGCAGTCTCTACAGGGGCGAGGGCTATGGCTACACCTTC
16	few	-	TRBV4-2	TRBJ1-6	CASSQDRNSFNSPLHF	TGTGCCAGCAGCCAAGATCGGAACAGCTTTAATTCACCCCTCCACTTT
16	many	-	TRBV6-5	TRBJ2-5	CASSYGVAGTEETQYF	TGTGCCAGCAGTTATGGAGTCGCGGGGACGGAAGAGACCCAGTACTTC
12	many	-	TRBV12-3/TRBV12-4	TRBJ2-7	CASSLESYEQYF	TGTGCCAGCAGTTTAGAATCCTACGAGCAGTACTTC
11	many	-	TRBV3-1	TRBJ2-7	CASSHGGEQYF	TGTGCCAGCAGCCATGGCGGCGAGCAGTACTTC
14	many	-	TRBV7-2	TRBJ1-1	CASSAYRVGTEAFF	TGTGCCAGCAGCGCCTACAGGGTTGGAACTGAAGCTTTCTTT
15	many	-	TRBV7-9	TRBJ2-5	CASSLAWTALETQYF	TGTGCCAGCAGCTTAGCATGGACAGCTCTGGAGACCCAGTACTTC
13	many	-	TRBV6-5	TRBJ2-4	CASSYSPKNIQYF	TGTGCCAGCAGTTACTCTCCCAAAAACATTCAGTACTTC
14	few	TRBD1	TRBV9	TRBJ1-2	CASSAGTGIDGYTF	TGTGCCAGCAGCGCCGGGACAGGGATCGATGGCTACACCTTC
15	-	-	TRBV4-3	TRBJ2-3	CASSQMGGPADTQYF	TGCGCCAGCAGCCAAATGGGGGGGCCGGCAGATACGCAGTATTTT
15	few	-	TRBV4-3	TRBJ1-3	CASSQDGISGNTIYF	TGCGCCAGCAGCCAAGACGGCATCTCTGGAAACACCATATATTTT
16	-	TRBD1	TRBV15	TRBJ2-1	CATSRERQGSYNEQFF	TGTGCCACCAGCAGAGAACGACAGGGCTCCTACAATGAGCAGTTCTTC
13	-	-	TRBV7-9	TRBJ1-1	CASSQPLNTEAFF	TGTGCCAGCAGCCAACCATTGAACACTGAAGCTTTCTTT
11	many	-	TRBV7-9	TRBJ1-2	CASSLDNGYTF	TGTGCCAGCAGCTTAGACAATGGCTACACCTTC
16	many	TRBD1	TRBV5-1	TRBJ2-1	CASSSQGQGSYNEQFF	TGCGCCAGCAGCTCCCAAGGACAGGGCTCCTACAATGAGCAGTTCTTC